This T cell receptor (beta chain) was identified in a study of control samples from healthy donors and cancer patients. Generated by immunoSEQ multiplex PCR, the TCRdb table keeps only in-frame clones and is missing some. The table lists tens of thousands of clones, more than 85% of them singletons, with 4% in the top ten. The germline V gene has CDR1 LNHDA and CDR2 SQIVND (reference sequence). This CDR3 has 13 residues. Trimming stripped 4 bases from V and 8 bases from J, with 14 bases between. The chain is built from TRBV19 and TRBJ1-2; D might be TRBD1 (5 bases). The clonotype was recovered from a woman aged 50 to 60 in good health. Sequencing was performed on blood. The CDR3 loop reads CASSTYPEGGYTF. CDR3 nucleotide sequence: TGTGCCAGTAGTACCTATCCCGAGGGGGGCTACACCTTC.